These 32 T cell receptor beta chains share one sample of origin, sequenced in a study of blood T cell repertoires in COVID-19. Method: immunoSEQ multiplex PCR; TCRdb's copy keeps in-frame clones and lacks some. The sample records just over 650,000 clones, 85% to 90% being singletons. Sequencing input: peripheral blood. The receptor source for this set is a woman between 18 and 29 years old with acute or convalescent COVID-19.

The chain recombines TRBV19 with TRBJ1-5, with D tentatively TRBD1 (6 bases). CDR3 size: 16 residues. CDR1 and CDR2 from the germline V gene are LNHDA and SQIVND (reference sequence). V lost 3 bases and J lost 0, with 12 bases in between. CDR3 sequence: CASSIPGDNSNQPQHF. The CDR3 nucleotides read TGTGCCAGTAGTATCCCAGGGGATAATAGCAATCAGCCCCAGCATTTT.

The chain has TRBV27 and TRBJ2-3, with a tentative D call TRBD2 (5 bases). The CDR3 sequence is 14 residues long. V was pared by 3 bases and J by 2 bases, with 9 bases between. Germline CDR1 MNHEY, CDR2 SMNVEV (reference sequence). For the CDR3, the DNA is TGTGCCAGCAGTTTGTCGGGGAACACAGATACGCAGTATTTT. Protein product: CASSLSGNTDTQYF.

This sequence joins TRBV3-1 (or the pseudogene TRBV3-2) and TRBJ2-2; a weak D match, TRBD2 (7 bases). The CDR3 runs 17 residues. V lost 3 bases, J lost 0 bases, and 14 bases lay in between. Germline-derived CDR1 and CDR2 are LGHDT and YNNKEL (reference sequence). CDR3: CASSQSSGQTNTGELFF. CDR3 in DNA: TGTGCCAGCAGCCAGTCTAGCGGACAGACGAACACCGGGGAGCTGTTTTTT.

The CDR3 protein is CARGLYEQYF. As DNA, the CDR3 is TGCGCCCGCGGTCTCTACGAGCAGTACTTC. V gene TRBV10-1 combines with J gene TRBJ2-7, with D hard to call. Trimming removed 11 bases from V and 3 bases from J, with 8 bases in between. The CDR3 runs to 10 residues. From germline, CDR1 is WNHNN and CDR2 SYGVQD (reference sequence).

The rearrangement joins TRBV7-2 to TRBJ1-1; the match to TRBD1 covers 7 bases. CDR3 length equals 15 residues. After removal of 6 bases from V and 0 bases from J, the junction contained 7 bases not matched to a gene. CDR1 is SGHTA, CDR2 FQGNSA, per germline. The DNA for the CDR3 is TGTGCCAGCAGTTCCGAGGGGGCCTTGAACACTGAAGCTTTCTTT. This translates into CASSSEGALNTEAFF. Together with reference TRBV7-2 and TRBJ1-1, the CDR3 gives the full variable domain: GAGVSQSPSNKVTEKGKDVELRCDPISGHTALYWYRQSLGQGLEFLIYFQGNSAPDKSGLPSDRFSAERTGGSVSTLTIQRTQQEDSAVYLCASSSEGALNTEAFFGQGTRLTVV.

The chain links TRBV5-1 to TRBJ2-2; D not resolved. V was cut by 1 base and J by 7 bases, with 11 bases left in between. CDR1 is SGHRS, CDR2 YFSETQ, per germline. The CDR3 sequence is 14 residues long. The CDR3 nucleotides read TGCGCCAGCAGCTTGCTTAGAGGCGACGGGGAGCTGTTTTTT. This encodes CASSLLRGDGELFF.

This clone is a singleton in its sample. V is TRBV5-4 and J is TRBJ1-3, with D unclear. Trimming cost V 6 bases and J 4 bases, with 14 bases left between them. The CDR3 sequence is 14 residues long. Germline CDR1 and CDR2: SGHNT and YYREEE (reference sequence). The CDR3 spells CASNRYGSGNTIYF. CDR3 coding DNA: TGTGCCAGCAACAGATATGGGTCGGGAAACACCATATATTTT.

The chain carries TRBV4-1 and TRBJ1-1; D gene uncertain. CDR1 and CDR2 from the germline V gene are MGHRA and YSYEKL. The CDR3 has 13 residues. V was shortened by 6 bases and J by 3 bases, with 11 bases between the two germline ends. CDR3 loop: CASSRTDYTEAFF. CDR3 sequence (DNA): TGCGCCAGCAGTAGAACAGATTACACTGAAGCTTTCTTT.

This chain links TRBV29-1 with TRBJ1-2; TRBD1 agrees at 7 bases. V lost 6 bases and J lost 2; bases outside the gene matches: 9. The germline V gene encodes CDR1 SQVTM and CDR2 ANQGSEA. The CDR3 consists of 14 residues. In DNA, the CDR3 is TGCAGCGTGGACCTGCCGGGACAGAACTATGGCTACACCTTC. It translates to CSVDLPGQNYGYTF.

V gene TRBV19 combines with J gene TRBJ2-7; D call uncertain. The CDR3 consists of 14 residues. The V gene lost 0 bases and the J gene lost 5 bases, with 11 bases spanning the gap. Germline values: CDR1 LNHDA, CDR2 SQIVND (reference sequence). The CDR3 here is CASSIDRWSHEQYF. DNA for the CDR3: TGTGCCAGTAGTATAGATCGGTGGAGTCACGAGCAGTACTTC.

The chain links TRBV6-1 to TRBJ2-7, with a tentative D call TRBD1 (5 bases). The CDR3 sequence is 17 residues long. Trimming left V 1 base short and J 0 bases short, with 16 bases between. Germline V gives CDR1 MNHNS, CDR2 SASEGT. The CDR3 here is CASSEGQWYRGSYEQYF. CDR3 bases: TGTGCCAGCAGTGAAGGGCAATGGTATAGGGGCTCCTACGAGCAGTACTTC.

CDR3 DNA: TGTGCCAGCAGCTTGGCCCAGCTCGGGGGCTACACCTTC. This sequence encodes CASSLAQLGGYTF. The J gene is TRBJ1-2, the V gene TRBV5-8; D is undetermined. The CDR3 is 13 residues long. V shed 0 bases and J shed 8 bases, with 11 bases lying between them. Germline CDR1 and CDR2: SGHTS and YDEGEE. The variable domain in full, with the rest retrieved from reference TRBV5-8 and TRBJ1-2, is EAGVTQSPTHLIKTRGQQATLRCSPISGHTSVYWYQQALGLGLQFLLWYDEGEERNRGNFPPRFSGRQFPNYSSELNVNALELEDSALYLCASSLAQLGGYTFGSGTRLTVV.

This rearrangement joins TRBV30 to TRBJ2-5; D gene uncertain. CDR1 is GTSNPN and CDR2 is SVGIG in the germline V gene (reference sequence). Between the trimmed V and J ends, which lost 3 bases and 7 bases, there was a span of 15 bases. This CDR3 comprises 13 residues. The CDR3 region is CAWRATDPGTQYF. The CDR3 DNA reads TGTGCCTGGAGAGCAACCGACCCGGGGACCCAGTACTTC.

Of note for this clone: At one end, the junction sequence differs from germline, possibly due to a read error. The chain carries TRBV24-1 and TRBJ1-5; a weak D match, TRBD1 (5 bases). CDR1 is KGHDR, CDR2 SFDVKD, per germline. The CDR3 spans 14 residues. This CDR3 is CATSVGAGNQPQHF. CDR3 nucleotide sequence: TGTGCCACGAGTGTAGGGGCTGGCAATCAGCCCCAGCATTTT.

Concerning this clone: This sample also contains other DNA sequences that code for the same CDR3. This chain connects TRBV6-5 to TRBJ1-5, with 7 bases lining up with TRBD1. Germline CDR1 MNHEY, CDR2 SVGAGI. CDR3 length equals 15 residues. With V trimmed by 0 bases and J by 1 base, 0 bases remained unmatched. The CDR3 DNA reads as TGTGCCAGCAGTTACTCAGGGGGCAGCAATCAGCCCCAGCATTTT. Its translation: CASSYSGGSNQPQHF.

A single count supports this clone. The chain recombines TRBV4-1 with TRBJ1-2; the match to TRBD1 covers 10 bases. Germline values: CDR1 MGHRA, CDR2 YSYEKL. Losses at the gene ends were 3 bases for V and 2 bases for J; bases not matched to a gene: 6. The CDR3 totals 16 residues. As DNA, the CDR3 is TGCGCCAGCAGCCAGGACCCGGGACAGGGGAACTATGGCTACACCTTC. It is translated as CASSQDPGQGNYGYTF.

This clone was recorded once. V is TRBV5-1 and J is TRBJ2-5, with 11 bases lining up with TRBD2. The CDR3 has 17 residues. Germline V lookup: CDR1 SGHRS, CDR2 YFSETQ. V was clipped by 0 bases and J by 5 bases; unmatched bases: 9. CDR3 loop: CASSLALAGGPWETQYF. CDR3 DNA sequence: TGCGCCAGCAGCTTGGCTTTAGCGGGGGGGCCTTGGGAGACCCAGTACTTC.

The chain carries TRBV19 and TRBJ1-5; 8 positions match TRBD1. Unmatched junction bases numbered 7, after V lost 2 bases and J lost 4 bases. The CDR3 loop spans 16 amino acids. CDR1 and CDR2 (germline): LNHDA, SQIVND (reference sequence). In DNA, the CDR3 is TGTGCCAGTAGTATACCCCGGACAGGGCTAAATCAGCCCCAGCATTTT. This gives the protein CASSIPRTGLNQPQHF.

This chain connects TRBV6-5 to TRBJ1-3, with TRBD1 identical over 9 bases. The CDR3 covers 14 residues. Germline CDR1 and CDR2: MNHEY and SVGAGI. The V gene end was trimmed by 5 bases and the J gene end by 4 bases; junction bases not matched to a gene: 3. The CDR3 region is CASSTTGGGNTIYF. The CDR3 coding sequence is TGTGCCAGCAGTACAACAGGGGGCGGAAACACCATATATTTT.

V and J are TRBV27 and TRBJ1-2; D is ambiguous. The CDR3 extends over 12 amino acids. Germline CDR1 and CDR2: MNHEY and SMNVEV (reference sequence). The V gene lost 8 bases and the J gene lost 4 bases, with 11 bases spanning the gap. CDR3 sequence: CASGREFYGYTF. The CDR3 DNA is TGTGCCAGCGGTCGGGAATTCTATGGCTACACCTTC.

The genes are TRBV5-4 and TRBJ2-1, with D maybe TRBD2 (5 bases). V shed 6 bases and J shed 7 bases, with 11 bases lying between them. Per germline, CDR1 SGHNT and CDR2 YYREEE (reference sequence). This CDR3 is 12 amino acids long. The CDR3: CASNGLGNEQFF. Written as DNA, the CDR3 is TGTGCCAGCAACGGACTGGGGAATGAGCAGTTCTTC. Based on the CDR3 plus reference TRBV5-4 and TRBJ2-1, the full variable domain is ETGVTQSPTHLIKTRGQQVTLRCSSQSGHNTVSWYQQALGQGPQFIFQYYREEENGRGNFPPRFSGLQFPNYSSELNVNALELDDSALYLCASNGLGNEQFFGPGTRLTVL.

CDR3 amino acids: CASTTRTGNTFRPYEQYF. DNA of the CDR3: TGTGCCAGCACCACAAGGACAGGGAACACTTTCCGCCCCTACGAGCAGTACTTC. The chain has TRBV2 and TRBJ2-7; 8 nucleotides match TRBD1. The CDR3 is 18 amino acids. J lost 2 bases, V lost 7 bases, and 19 bases had no gene match. The germline V gene encodes CDR1 SNHLY and CDR2 FYNNEI.

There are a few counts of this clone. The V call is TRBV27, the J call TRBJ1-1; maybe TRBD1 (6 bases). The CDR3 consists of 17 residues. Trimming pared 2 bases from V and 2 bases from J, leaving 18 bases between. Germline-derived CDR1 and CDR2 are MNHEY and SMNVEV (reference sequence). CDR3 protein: CASSLSVGQLSNTEAFF. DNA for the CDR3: TGTGCCAGCAGTTTAAGCGTAGGACAGTTATCAAACACTGAAGCTTTCTTT.

CDR3 bases: TGTGCCAGTAGTCCCGACAGTTTCCCCAATGAGCAGTTCTTC. The encoded protein is CASSPDSFPNEQFF. V gene TRBV19 combines with J gene TRBJ2-1, with TRBD1 as a possible D gene (5 bases). Germline V lookup: CDR1 LNHDA, CDR2 SQIVND (reference sequence). V was trimmed by 5 bases and J by 6 bases, leaving 14 bases between them. This CDR3 has 14 amino acids.

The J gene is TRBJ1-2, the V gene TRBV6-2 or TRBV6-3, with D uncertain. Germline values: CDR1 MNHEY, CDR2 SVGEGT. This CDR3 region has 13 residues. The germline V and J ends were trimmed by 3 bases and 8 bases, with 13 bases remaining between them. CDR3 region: CASSYAVASGYTF. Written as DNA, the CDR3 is TGTGCCAGCAGTTATGCGGTTGCGTCGGGCTACACCTTC.

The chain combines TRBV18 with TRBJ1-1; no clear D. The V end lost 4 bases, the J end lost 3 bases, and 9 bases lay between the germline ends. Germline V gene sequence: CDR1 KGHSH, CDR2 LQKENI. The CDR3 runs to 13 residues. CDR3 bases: TGTGCCAGCTCACTTTCCCGGGACACTGAAGCTTTCTTT. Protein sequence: CASSLSRDTEAFF.

The CDR3 loop reads CASSDRDRGFYGYTF. DNA for the CDR3: TGTGCCAGCAGCGACCGGGACAGGGGTTTCTATGGCTACACCTTC. This chain joins TRBV7-2 and TRBJ1-2, with 10 bases matching TRBD1. Per the germline V gene, CDR1 is SGHTA and CDR2 is FQGNSA. This CDR3 is 15 amino acids long. After removal of 5 bases from V and 4 bases from J, the junction contained 7 bases not matched to a gene.

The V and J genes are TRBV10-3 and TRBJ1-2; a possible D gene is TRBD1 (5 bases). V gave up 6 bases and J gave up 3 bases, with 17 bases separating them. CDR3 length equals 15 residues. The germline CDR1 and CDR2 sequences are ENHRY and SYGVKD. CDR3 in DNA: TGTGCCATCAGACCTACCGGGACTGGCGACTATGGCTACACCTTC. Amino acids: CAIRPTGTGDYGYTF.

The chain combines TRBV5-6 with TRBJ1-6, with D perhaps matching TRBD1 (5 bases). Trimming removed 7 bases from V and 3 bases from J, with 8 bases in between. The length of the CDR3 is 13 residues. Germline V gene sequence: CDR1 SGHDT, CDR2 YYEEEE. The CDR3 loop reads CASRQFYNSPLHF. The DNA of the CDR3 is TGTGCCAGCCGACAGTTCTATAATTCACCCCTCCACTTT.

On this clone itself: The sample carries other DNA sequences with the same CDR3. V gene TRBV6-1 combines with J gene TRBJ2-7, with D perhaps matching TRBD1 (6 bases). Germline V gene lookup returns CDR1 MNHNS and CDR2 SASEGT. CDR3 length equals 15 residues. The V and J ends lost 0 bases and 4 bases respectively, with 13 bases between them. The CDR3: CASSEAGQGSYEQYF. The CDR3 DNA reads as TGTGCCAGCAGTGAAGCAGGTCAGGGGTCTTACGAGCAGTACTTC.

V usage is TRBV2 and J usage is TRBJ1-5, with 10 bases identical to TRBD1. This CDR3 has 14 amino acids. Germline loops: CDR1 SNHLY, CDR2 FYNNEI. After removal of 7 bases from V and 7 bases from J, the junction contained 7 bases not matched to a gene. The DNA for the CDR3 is TGTGCCAGCACCAGGGACAGGGGAGACCAGCCCCAGCATTTT. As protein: CASTRDRGDQPQHF.

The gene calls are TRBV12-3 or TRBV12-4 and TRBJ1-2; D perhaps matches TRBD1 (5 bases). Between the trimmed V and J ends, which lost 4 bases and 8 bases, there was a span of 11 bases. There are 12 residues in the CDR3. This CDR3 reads CASSSRVGGYTF. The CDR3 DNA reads TGTGCCAGCAGTTCCAGGGTCGGCGGCTACACCTTC.